This entry lists 2 T cell receptor beta chains sequenced from one sample in a study of human T cells and chemical hapten exposure. MiXCR was run by TCRdb on the RACE reads, yielding one entry per CDR3 protein. The sample lists fewer than 100,000 distinct CDR3 sequences; around a tenth were seen once. Time point here: patch test 2, 6 weeks after DPC sensitization. Treatment in this sample: therapeutic diphenylcyclopropenone sensitization with weekly scalp DPC. This material consisted of whole blood, taken in connection with sensitization to the hapten diphenylcyclopropenone (DPC). The receptors shown here come from a man aged 18-30 years with alopecia areata. Some clones in this sample may be carry-over from other donors' samples.

This clonotype was counted only a few times. The CDR3 is CAISVDRDTEAFF. CDR3 bases: TGTGCCATCAGTGTTGACAGGGACACTGAAGCTTTCTTT. The V and J genes are TRBV10-3 and TRBJ1-1, with 7 bases matching TRBD1. The germline CDR1 and CDR2 sequences are ENHRY and SYGVKD. The junction had 2 bases not matched to a gene; V was cut back by 4 bases and J by 3 bases. The CDR3 runs 13 residues.

This clonotype appeared a few times. J is TRBJ1-2 and V is TRBV18; no reliable D call. The CDR3 is made up of 13 amino acids. CDR1 and CDR2 from the germline V gene are KGHSH and LQKENI. Trimming left V 0 bases short and J 3 bases short, with 5 bases between. CDR3 sequence reads: CASSPPGDYGYTF. Here the CDR3 DNA reads TGTGCCAGCTCACCACCGGGCGACTATGGCTACACCTTC.